The 25 T cell receptor beta chains in this list originate from one sample, sequenced in a study of cytomegalovirus exposure and HLA in healthy donors. The PCR contained 60 Vbeta and 13 Jbeta primers. Profiled with immunoSEQ multiplex PCR; TCRdb holds only in-frame clones, not every one. The repertoire holds some 150,000 clones, with over 70% as singletons. The sequencing sample was made of PBMCs. Source of these receptors: a man in his thirties or forties in good health and CMV-seronegative.

This clone appeared once. The chain joins TRBV5-1 to TRBJ2-4, with TRBD2 identical over 7 bases. V trimming: 2 bases; J trimming: 8 bases; junction bases outside the gene matches: 7. Germline V CDR1 and CDR2: SGHRS, YFSETQ. This CDR3 comprises 14 residues. CDR3 protein: CASSLGLVGDIQYF. The CDR3 bases are TGCGCCAGCAGCTTAGGACTAGTCGGGGACATTCAGTACTTC.

In its sample, this clone was seen once. V is TRBV19 and J is TRBJ1-3, with D possibly TRBD1 on 5 matching bases. V was clipped by 6 bases and J by 0 bases, with 9 bases between them. Germline-derived CDR1 and CDR2 are LNHDA and SQIVND (reference sequence). This CDR3 has 14 residues. CDR3 sequence (DNA): TGTGCCAGTAGGGACACCTCCTCTGGAAACACCATATATTTT. Translating it yields CASRDTSSGNTIYF. Drawing the rest from reference TRBV19 and TRBJ1-3, the complete variable domain is DGGITQSPKYLFRKEGQNVTLSCEQNLNHDAMYWYRQDPGQGLRLIYYSQIVNDFQKGDIAEGYSVSREKKESFPLTVTSAQKNPTAFYLCASRDTSSGNTIYFGEGSWLTVV.

In DNA form, the CDR3 reads TGTGCCAGCAGTTTAAGGGACAGGGGATACAATCAGCCCCAGCATTTT. Translating it yields CASSLRDRGYNQPQHF. V is TRBV28 and J is TRBJ1-5; 10 bases are shared with TRBD1. CDR1 and CDR2 (germline): MDHEN, SYDVKM. V lost 2 bases to trimming and J lost 3 bases; unmatched junction nucleotides: 4. The CDR3 has 16 residues. The variable domain in full, with the rest retrieved from reference TRBV28 and TRBJ1-5, is DVKVTQSSRYLVKRTGEKVFLECVQDMDHENMFWYRQDPGLGLRLIYFSYDVKMKEKGDIPEGYSVSREKKERFSLILESASTNQTSMYLCASSLRDRGYNQPQHFGDGTRLSIL.

This clone was counted only a few times. CDR3 coding DNA: TGTGCCAGCAGTTTGGCAAACACCGGGGAGCTGTTTTTT. Translated: CASSLANTGELFF. The chain carries TRBV27 and TRBJ2-2; D remains ambiguous. Trimming cost V 3 bases and J 2 bases, with 4 bases left between them. Per the germline V gene, CDR1 is MNHEY and CDR2 is SMNVEV (reference sequence). The CDR3 sequence is 13 residues long.

The chain is built from TRBV4-1 and TRBJ2-5; 7 bases align to TRBD2. Germline V gene data show CDR1 as MGHRA and CDR2 as YSYEKL. The trim removed 1 base at V and 5 bases at J, leaving 10 bases unmatched. This CDR3 contains 16 residues. The CDR3 loop is CASSQGMFGEGETQYF. CDR3 DNA sequence: TGCGCCAGCAGCCAAGGGATGTTCGGGGAGGGCGAGACCCAGTACTTC.

The genes are TRBV19 and TRBJ1-5; unclear D gene. V gave up 1 base and J gave up 2 bases, with 12 bases separating them. This CDR3 is built from 16 residues. The germline V gene has CDR1 LNHDA and CDR2 SQIVND (reference sequence). CDR3 in amino acids: CASSIVAGAGNQPQHF. The CDR3 DNA sequence: TGTGCCAGTAGTATAGTGGCCGGCGCGGGCAATCAGCCCCAGCATTTT.

The V gene is TRBV9, the J gene TRBJ1-1; TRBD1 might be the D (5 bases). The V and J ends lost 3 bases and 3 bases respectively, with 12 bases between them. Germline V gene data show CDR1 as SGDLS and CDR2 as YYNGEE. This CDR3 contains 14 residues. The CDR3 DNA reads as TGTGCCAGCAGCGAGTTGGGGCGGCACACTGAAGCTTTCTTT. This gives the protein CASSELGRHTEAFF.

This clone was counted only a few times. The V gene is TRBV28, the J gene TRBJ2-1; D is possibly TRBD1 (6 bases). V lost 6 bases and J lost 8, with 11 bases in between. This CDR3 comprises 12 residues. CDR1 MDHEN and CDR2 SYDVKM come from the germline V gene. The CDR3, as DNA: TGTGCCAGCAGCTTGTACAGGGATGAGCAGTTCTTC. This gives the protein CASSLYRDEQFF.

The chain recombines TRBV30 with TRBJ2-1; 7 bases map to TRBD1. Germline V gene sequence: CDR1 GTSNPN, CDR2 SVGIG (reference sequence). The CDR3 is made up of 15 amino acids. Unmatched junction bases numbered 8, after V lost 4 bases and J lost 2 bases. The CDR3 is CAWKVRGQTYNEQFF. The CDR3, as DNA: TGTGCCTGGAAGGTGAGGGGGCAGACCTACAATGAGCAGTTCTTC.

The gene calls are TRBV6-1 and TRBJ1-5; no reliable D call. In germline, CDR1 is MNHNS, CDR2 SASEGT. V was cut by 7 bases and J by 3 bases, with 7 bases left in between. CDR3 length: 12 residues. The CDR3 region is CASTQLNQPQHF. CDR3 in DNA: TGTGCCAGCACACAGCTCAATCAGCCCCAGCATTTT.

This chain joins TRBV7-6 and TRBJ1-4; 7 bases match TRBD1. Germline-derived CDR1 and CDR2 are SGHVS and FNYEAQ. The CDR3 contains 14 residues. With 3 bases clipped from V and 6 bases from J, the junction kept 4 bases outside the gene matches. In DNA, the CDR3 is TGTGCCAGCAGCTTTCGACAGGGCTATGAAAAACTGTTTTTT. Translating it yields CASSFRQGYEKLFF.

This clone was seen a handful of times. The gene calls are TRBV29-1 and TRBJ1-6, with D possibly being TRBD1 (5 bases). This CDR3 spans 13 amino acids. In germline, CDR1 is SQVTM, CDR2 ANQGSEA. Deletions cut 7 bases from V and 8 bases from J, with 15 bases between. CDR3 DNA sequence: TGCAGCGCTCAGGAGCAGGGCGATTCACCCCTCCACTTT. Translating it yields CSAQEQGDSPLHF.

The J gene is TRBJ2-5, the V gene TRBV6-5; D possibly corresponds to TRBD1 (6 bases). Germline V lookup: CDR1 MNHEY, CDR2 SVGAGI. V lost 6 bases and J lost 6, with 14 bases in between. The CDR3 length is 13 residues. CDR3 DNA: TGTGCCAGCAGGAGCGGACGGGACAAGACCCAGTACTTC. It encodes CASRSGRDKTQYF.

The V call is TRBV15, the J call TRBJ2-2; D call uncertain. CDR1 and CDR2 from the germline V gene are LNHNV and YYDKDF (reference sequence). Trimming took 0 bases from V and 4 from J, leaving 9 bases between them. The CDR3 length is 15 residues. The CDR3 DNA is TGTGCCACCAGCAGAGATATCGCGAGCACCGGGGAGCTGTTTTTT. It translates to CATSRDIASTGELFF.

About this clone: Other nucleotide sequences in the sample specify the same CDR3. The genes are TRBV2 and TRBJ1-4; 8 nucleotides align to TRBD1. Germline loops: CDR1 SNHLY, CDR2 FYNNEI. This CDR3 is 15 amino acids long. V lost 7 bases, J lost 8 bases, and 12 bases stayed unmatched. Here the CDR3 DNA reads TGTGCCAGCACCATCTACGGACAGGGAGGCGAAAAACTGTTTTTT. It specifies CASTIYGQGGEKLFF.

CDR3 loop: CASSHTQDHPEGNTIYF. The CDR3 bases are TGCGCCAGCAGCCATACACAGGACCATCCGGAGGGAAACACCATATATTTT. The rearrangement joins TRBV4-1 to TRBJ1-3; the D gene is possibly TRBD1 (5 bases). V was shortened by 3 bases and J by 4 bases, with 19 bases between the two germline ends. Per the germline V gene, CDR1 is MGHRA and CDR2 is YSYEKL. This CDR3 comprises 17 residues.

The chain joins TRBV4-2 to TRBJ2-1, with 7 bases lining up with TRBD2. The CDR3 covers 14 residues. Trimming removed 0 bases from V and 10 bases from J; junction bases left unmatched: 6. Germline CDR1 is LGHNA and CDR2 is YNFKEQ. The CDR3 loop reads CASSQDWLAVEQFF. In DNA, the CDR3 is TGTGCCAGCAGCCAAGACTGGCTAGCGGTCGAGCAGTTCTTC.

The chain couples TRBV19 to TRBJ1-1, with 7 positions matching TRBD1. The V and J ends lost 5 bases and 4 bases, in that order; junction bases with no gene match: 13. This CDR3 has 16 amino acids. CDR1 and CDR2 from the germline V gene are LNHDA and SQIVND (reference sequence). The CDR3 loop is CASSPNDRDGSTEAFF. The CDR3 DNA follows: TGTGCCAGTAGTCCGAACGACAGGGATGGAAGCACTGAAGCTTTCTTT.

In DNA form, the CDR3 reads TGTGCCAGCTCACCCGACAGGGCATTTGGCTACACCTTC. Amino acids: CASSPDRAFGYTF. V is TRBV18 and J is TRBJ1-2; 7 bases fit TRBD1. The ends lost 3 bases at V and 7 bases at J; junction bases unmatched: 5. This CDR3 spans 13 amino acids. Germline V gene data show CDR1 as KGHSH and CDR2 as LQKENI.

V usage is TRBV20-1 and J usage is TRBJ1-2; no clear D gene. The CDR3 has 11 amino acids. From germline, CDR1 is DFQATT and CDR2 SNEGSKA (reference sequence). V was trimmed by 4 bases and J by 4 bases, leaving 7 bases between them. The DNA of the CDR3 is TGCAGTGCTAAACATCTCTATGGCTACACCTTC. Amino acid sequence: CSAKHLYGYTF.

The rearrangement uses TRBV19 and TRBJ2-2; D perhaps matches TRBD2 (5 bases). The germline V gene has CDR1 LNHDA and CDR2 SQIVND (reference sequence). The CDR3 length is 15 residues. V was clipped by 3 bases and J by 4 bases, with 12 bases between them. The CDR3 reads CASSISGVTTGELFF. The CDR3 DNA follows: TGTGCCAGTAGTATCTCCGGGGTTACCACCGGGGAGCTGTTTTTT.

This clone occurred a few times. V is TRBV2 and J is TRBJ1-3; the match to TRBD1 covers 10 bases. CDR1 is SNHLY and CDR2 is FYNNEI in the germline V gene. V was clipped by 5 bases and J by 2 bases; unmatched bases: 6. The CDR3 extends over 16 amino acids. CDR3: CASSSAGTGAGNTIYF. The CDR3 DNA reads TGTGCCAGCAGTTCGGCCGGGACAGGGGCTGGAAACACCATATATTTT.

The rearrangement uses TRBV5-8 and TRBJ2-7; D is undetermined. Germline V gene lookup returns CDR1 SGHTS and CDR2 YDEGEE. The CDR3 has 13 residues. V shed 0 bases and J shed 3 bases, with 7 bases lying between them. This chain's CDR3 is CASSLGHSYEQYF. The CDR3 DNA sequence: TGTGCCAGCAGCTTGGGCCACAGCTACGAGCAGTACTTC. Full variable domain (outside the CDR3, taken from reference TRBV5-8 and TRBJ2-7): EAGVTQSPTHLIKTRGQQATLRCSPISGHTSVYWYQQALGLGLQFLLWYDEGEERNRGNFPPRFSGRQFPNYSSELNVNALELEDSALYLCASSLGHSYEQYFGPGTRLTVT.

The CDR3 sequence: CASSYSQAGANVLTF. CDR3 in DNA: TGTGCCAGCAGTTACTCCCAGGCTGGGGCCAACGTCCTGACTTTC. V usage is TRBV6-5 and J usage is TRBJ2-6; D unclear. The CDR3 loop spans 15 amino acids. Germline V CDR1 and CDR2: MNHEY, SVGAGI. V lost 0 bases and J lost 2, with 5 bases in between.

The chain uses TRBV5-4 and TRBJ2-7, with 8 bases aligning to TRBD1. The junction had 5 bases not matched to a gene; V was cut back by 0 bases and J by 3 bases. This CDR3 has 15 residues. The germline CDR1 and CDR2 sequences are SGHNT and YYREEE (reference sequence). CDR3 region: CASSLAGQGVYEQYF. CDR3 nucleotide sequence: TGTGCCAGCAGCTTGGCAGGACAGGGCGTCTACGAGCAGTACTTC.